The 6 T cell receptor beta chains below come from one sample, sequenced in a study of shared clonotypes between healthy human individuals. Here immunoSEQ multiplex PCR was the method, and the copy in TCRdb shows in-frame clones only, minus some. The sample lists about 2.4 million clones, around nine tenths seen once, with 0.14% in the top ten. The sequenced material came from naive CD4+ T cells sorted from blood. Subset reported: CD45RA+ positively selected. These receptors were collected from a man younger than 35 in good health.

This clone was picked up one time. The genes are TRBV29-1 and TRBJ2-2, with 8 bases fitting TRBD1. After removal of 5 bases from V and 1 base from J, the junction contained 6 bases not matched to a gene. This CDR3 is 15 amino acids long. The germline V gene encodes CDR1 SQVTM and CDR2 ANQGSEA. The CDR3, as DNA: TGCAGCGTTACCCCCGGGACAGGGAACACCGGGGAGCTGTTTTTT. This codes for CSVTPGTGNTGELFF.

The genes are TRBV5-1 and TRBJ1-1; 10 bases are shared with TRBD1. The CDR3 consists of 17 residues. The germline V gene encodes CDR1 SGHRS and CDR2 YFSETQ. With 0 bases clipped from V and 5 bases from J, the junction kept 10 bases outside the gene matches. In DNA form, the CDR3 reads TGCGCCAGCAGCTTGGCCCCTGGACAGGGGGTTGGTACTGAAGCTTTCTTT. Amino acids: CASSLAPGQGVGTEAFF.

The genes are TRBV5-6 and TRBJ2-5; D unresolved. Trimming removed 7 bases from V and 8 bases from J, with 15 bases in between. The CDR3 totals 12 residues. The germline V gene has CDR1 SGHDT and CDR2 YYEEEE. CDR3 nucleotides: TGTGCCAGCTCCTTAAAAGTGGGCACCCAGTACTTC. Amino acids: CASSLKVGTQYF.

The CDR3 region is CASTRTGAAETQYF. The CDR3 region has the DNA TGTGCCAGCACCCGGACAGGGGCGGCGGAGACCCAGTACTTC. This chain connects TRBV21-1 to TRBJ2-5; the listed D gene, TRBD1, was not tested against the DNA. TRBV21-1 is recorded as a pseudogene. CDR3 size: 14 residues.

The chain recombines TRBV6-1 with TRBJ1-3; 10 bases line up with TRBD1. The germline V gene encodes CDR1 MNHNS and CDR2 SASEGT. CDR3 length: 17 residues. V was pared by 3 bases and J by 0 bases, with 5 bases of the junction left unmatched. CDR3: CASSDRDRGFSGNTIYF. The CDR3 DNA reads TGTGCCAGCAGTGACCGGGACAGGGGATTCTCTGGAAACACCATATATTTT.

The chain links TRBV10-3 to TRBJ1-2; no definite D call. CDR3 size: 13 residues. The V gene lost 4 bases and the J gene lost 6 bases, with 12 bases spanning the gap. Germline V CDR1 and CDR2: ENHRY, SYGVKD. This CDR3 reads CAISGRAADGYTF. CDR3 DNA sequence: TGTGCCATCAGTGGTAGGGCAGCGGATGGCTACACCTTC.